Listed below are T cell receptor beta chains from one sample, sequenced in a study of shared clonotypes between healthy human individuals. The assay was immunoSEQ multiplex PCR, and TCRdb's table has in-frame clones only and misses some. The sample shows around 1,000,000 clones, approximately 75% of them seen only once. The sample consisted of memory CD4+ T cells from PBMCs. These receptors were taken from a man aged 18 to 29 in good health. Some clones in this sample may be carry-over from other donors' samples. Both conserved end residues are part of each CDR3. Each record gives: CDR3 protein, CDR3 DNA, D gene, J gene, V gene, clone size. D genes are given only for firm matches. Size tells how often a clone was seen (once, few, many) or the class of an expanded clone, and some rows leave it out.

CASSVGGGTGDEKLFF | TGTGCCAGCAGCGTAGGCGGGGGAACGGGAGATGAAAAACTGTTTTTT | NA | TRBJ1-4 | TRBV9 | once
CASRSFPGAGELFF | TGTGCCAGCAGGTCGTTCCCGGGGGCCGGGGAGCTGTTTTTT | NA | TRBJ2-2 | TRBV28 | NA
CASSVATSGRETQYF | TGTGCCAGCAGCGTAGCCACTAGCGGGAGGGAGACCCAGTACTTC | TRBD2 | TRBJ2-5 | TRBV9 | NA
CSVEEGTTSYEQYF | TGCAGCGTTGAAGAGGGCACGACGTCCTACGAGCAGTACTTC | NA | TRBJ2-7 | TRBV29-1 | many
CASSAVRETQYF | TGTGCCAGCAGCGCCGTTAGGGAGACCCAGTACTTC | NA | TRBJ2-5 | TRBV7-2 | NA
CASSPYRVSYNEQFF | TGTGCCAGCAGCCCTTACAGGGTTTCCTACAATGAGCAGTTCTTC | NA | TRBJ2-1 | TRBV7-8 | few
CASSPIGQGGQFTEAFF | TGTGCCAGCTCACCAATCGGACAGGGGGGCCAATTCACTGAAGCTTTCTTT | TRBD1 | TRBJ1-1 | TRBV18 | NA
CASRKGILSGANVLTF | TGTGCCAGCCGGAAGGGGATTCTCTCTGGGGCCAACGTCCTGACTTTC | NA | TRBJ2-6 | TRBV6-6 | NA
CASSGGPLGQYF | TGTGCCAGCAGCGGTGGGCCCCTAGGACAGTACTTC | NA | TRBJ2-7 | TRBV28 | NA
CSVELDSFETYNEQFF | TGCAGCGTTGAACTGGACAGTTTTGAGACCTACAATGAGCAGTTCTTC | NA | TRBJ2-1 | TRBV29-1 | NA
CASSSGGTGELFF | TGCGCCAGCAGCTCGGGGGGCACCGGGGAGCTGTTTTTT | TRBD2 | TRBJ2-2 | TRBV5-1 | NA
CAIRPSGTGEETQYF | TGTGCCATCAGACCCTCCGGGACAGGGGAAGAGACCCAGTACTTC | TRBD1 | TRBJ2-5 | TRBV10-3 | NA
CATGQSTDTQYF | TGTGCCACAGGACAGAGCACAGATACGCAGTATTTT | NA | TRBJ2-3 | TRBV6-6 | NA
CAWSVRILYFEQFF | TGTGCCTGGAGTGTACGAATCCTCTATTTTGAGCAGTTCTTC | NA | TRBJ2-1 | TRBV30 | NA
CSVVPGTGTTDTQYF | TGCAGCGTTGTACCCGGGACAGGCACCACAGATACGCAGTATTTT | TRBD1 | TRBJ2-3 | TRBV29-1 | NA
CASNWGGASPEAFF | TGTGCCAGCAACTGGGGAGGGGCGTCCCCTGAAGCTTTCTTT | NA | TRBJ1-1 | TRBV28 | NA
CASSQQGYGYEQYF | TGTGCCAGCAGTCAACAGGGATATGGGTACGAGCAGTACTTC | NA | TRBJ2-7 | TRBV6-1 | NA
CASSLQGTGNTIYF | TGTGCCAGCAGCTTGCAGGGGACTGGAAACACCATATATTTT | NA | TRBJ1-3 | TRBV5-6 | once
CASSLGQGSNYGYTF | TGCGCCAGCAGCCTCGGACAGGGTTCTAACTATGGCTACACCTTC | TRBD1 | TRBJ1-2 | TRBV5-1 | once
CASSGRQRAGTGELFF | TGTGCCAGCAGCGGGCGACAGCGGGCTGGGACCGGGGAGCTGTTTTTT | NA | TRBJ2-2 | TRBV7-9 | NA
CASSLEGSGAYNEQFF | TGCGCCAGCAGCTTGGAGGGTAGCGGGGCATACAATGAGCAGTTCTTC | TRBD2 | TRBJ2-1 | TRBV5-1 | many
CASSSRQGASGANVLTF | TGTGCCAGCAGCTCAAGACAGGGGGCCTCTGGGGCCAACGTCCTGACTTTC | TRBD1 | TRBJ2-6 | TRBV5-8 | NA
CASSFGGETQYF | TGTGCCAGCAGCTTCGGCGGGGAGACCCAGTACTTC | NA | TRBJ2-5 | TRBV7-6 | NA
CASSYPTGVENWPGYTF | TGTGCCAGCAGTTATCCGACAGGTGTTGAGAATTGGCCCGGCTACACCTTC | NA | TRBJ1-2 | TRBV28 | NA
CSADRGTEAFF | TGCAGCGCGGACAGGGGAACTGAAGCTTTCTTT | TRBD1 | TRBJ1-1 | TRBV29-1 | NA
CASSWQTNYGYTF | TGCGCCAGCAGCTGGCAGACTAACTATGGCTACACCTTC | NA | TRBJ1-2 | TRBV5-1 | NA
CASSLDREETQYF | TGTGCCAGCAGCTTAGACAGGGAAGAGACCCAGTACTTC | NA | TRBJ2-5 | TRBV11-2 | NA
CASSQESRAGTEAFF | TGTGCCAGCAGCCAAGAATCCAGGGCGGGGACTGAAGCTTTCTTT | NA | TRBJ1-1 | TRBV4-2 | NA